Below are 28 T cell receptor beta chains sequenced from a single sample in a study of somatic mutations in cytotoxic T cells in rheumatoid arthritis. Only in-frame clones appear in the TCRdb table, and some are missing; sequencing was by immunoSEQ multiplex PCR. The data hold approximately 21,000 clones, with approximately 84% observed a single time. Sequenced material: CD8+ T cells sorted from blood. The source of these receptors is an adult with rheumatoid arthritis.

This clone was observed once. The CDR3 sequence is CASSLIGRGSYEQYF. CDR3 nucleotide sequence: TGTGCCAGCAGCTTAATTGGGCGGGGGTCCTACGAGCAGTACTTC. This rearrangement joins TRBV7-8 to TRBJ2-7, with 7 bases fitting TRBD2. The germline gives CDR1 SGHVS, CDR2 FQNEAQ. The CDR3 runs to 15 residues. After removal of 2 bases from V and 1 base from J, the junction contained 5 bases not matched to a gene.

The V call is TRBV4-1, the J call TRBJ2-2; 7 bases map to TRBD2. This CDR3 has 15 residues. Germline V gives CDR1 MGHRA, CDR2 YSYEKL. J was trimmed by 1 base and V by 7 bases; bases with no gene match: 6. The CDR3 sequence: CASTPLAGNTGELFF. CDR3 DNA: TGCGCCAGCACCCCCTTAGCGGGGAACACCGGGGAGCTGTTTTTT.

The chain couples TRBV4-1 to TRBJ1-5; possibly TRBD1 for D (5 bases). Germline CDR1 and CDR2: MGHRA and YSYEKL. The CDR3 has 14 residues. V was trimmed by 1 base and J by 1 base, leaving 5 bases between them. The CDR3 protein is CASSQGQSNQPQHF. The CDR3 DNA follows: TGCGCCAGCAGCCAAGGACAGAGCAATCAGCCCCAGCATTTT.

This clone was counted a few times. This chain uses TRBV5-1 with TRBJ1-1; D not resolved. The CDR3 sequence is 16 residues long. CDR1 is SGHRS, CDR2 YFSETQ, per germline. Trimming shortened V by 2 bases and J by 3 bases, and 17 bases separated the two germline ends. CDR3 region: CASSFSAGWVDTEAFF. The CDR3 DNA reads as TGCGCCAGCAGCTTCAGCGCAGGTTGGGTTGACACTGAAGCTTTCTTT.

V gene TRBV27 combines with J gene TRBJ1-2, with TRBD1 identical over 9 bases. This CDR3 comprises 15 residues. Germline V gene lookup returns CDR1 MNHEY and CDR2 SMNVEV (reference sequence). V was pared by 2 bases and J by 8 bases, with 9 bases of the junction left unmatched. CDR3 protein: CASSLSQTGGEGYTF. In DNA, the CDR3 is TGTGCCAGCAGTTTAAGCCAAACAGGGGGCGAGGGCTACACCTTC.

This chain joins TRBV7-8 and TRBJ1-2; no firm D call. The germline V gene encodes CDR1 SGHVS and CDR2 FQNEAQ. Trimming cost V 6 bases and J 4 bases, with 15 bases left between them. The CDR3 loop spans 14 amino acids. The CDR3 protein is CASSTPGRSYGYTF. DNA of the CDR3: TGTGCCAGCAGTACACCGGGCAGAAGCTATGGCTACACCTTC.

The chain joins TRBV5-6 to TRBJ1-3, with D perhaps TRBD1 (6 bases). Germline V gives CDR1 SGHDT, CDR2 YYEEEE. The ends were cut back, 2 bases at V and 4 bases at J, with 10 bases in the middle. The CDR3 runs 14 residues. CDR3 in amino acids: CASSFGTPGNTIYF. CDR3 coding DNA: TGTGCCAGCAGCTTCGGGACACCAGGAAACACCATATATTTT.

The genes are TRBV27 and TRBJ1-1; the D is unclear. Germline V gene lookup returns CDR1 MNHEY and CDR2 SMNVEV (reference sequence). The CDR3 consists of 14 residues. Trimming removed 5 bases from V and 5 bases from J, with 15 bases in between. The CDR3 region is CASSSAGRRTEAFF. The CDR3 region has the DNA TGTGCCAGCAGTAGTGCCGGTAGGCGTACTGAAGCTTTCTTT.

V gene TRBV9 combines with J gene TRBJ1-2; D unclear. The CDR3 contains 12 residues. Trimming shortened V by 3 bases and J by 5 bases, and 8 bases separated the two germline ends. In germline, CDR1 is SGDLS, CDR2 YYNGEE. The CDR3 region is CASSASSYGYTF. As DNA, the CDR3 is TGTGCCAGCAGCGCCTCCTCTTATGGCTACACCTTC. Complete variable domain (other parts from reference TRBV9 and TRBJ1-2): DSGVTQTPKHLITATGQRVTLRCSPRSGDLSVYWYQQSLDQGLQFLIQYYNGEERAKGNILERFSAQQFPDLHSELNLSSLELGDSALYFCASSASSYGYTFGSGTRLTVV.

This chain uses TRBV4-1 with TRBJ1-2; D unclear. This CDR3 is built from 14 residues. The V gene lost 4 bases and the J gene lost 13 bases, with 22 bases spanning the gap. Germline V CDR1 and CDR2: MGHRA, YSYEKL. The DNA of the CDR3 is TGCGCCAGCAGCCCCCGCCTAGATAACACCCTAGGCACCTTC. It yields the protein CASSPRLDNTLGTF.

The chain has TRBV19 and TRBJ2-1; D remains unclear. CDR1 LNHDA and CDR2 SQIVND come from the germline V gene (reference sequence). V dropped 3 bases and J dropped 5 bases, with 2 bases sitting between them. This CDR3 has 11 amino acids. The CDR3 DNA reads as TGTGCCAGTAGTATCAACAATGAGCAGTTCTTC. This encodes CASSINNEQFF.

The chain combines TRBV6-5 with TRBJ2-5; 11 positions agree with TRBD2. V shed 7 bases, J shed 5 bases, and the junction held 9 bases outside the gene matches. The CDR3 runs 15 residues. The germline CDR1 and CDR2 sequences are MNHEY and SVGAGI. The CDR3 region has the DNA TGTGCCAGCACTCCTAGCGGGGGGATTCGGGAGACCCAGTACTTC. Translating gives CASTPSGGIRETQYF.

The chain recombines TRBV23-1 with TRBJ2-5; the match to TRBD2 covers 14 bases. TRBV23-1 is flagged as an ORF with uncertain function. The CDR3 contains 21 residues. The junction had 20 bases not matched to a gene; V was cut back by 6 bases and J by 2 bases. The CDR3 region has the DNA TGCGCCAGCAGACCCTGGACTAGCGGGGGGCGGGGGGTTTGTGTTCAAGAGACCCAGTACTTC. Its protein product is CASRPWTSGGRGVCVQETQYF.

The rearrangement uses TRBV15 and TRBJ1-1; possible D gene TRBD1, 6 bases. Looked up from germline, CDR1 is LNHNV and CDR2 is YYDKDF (reference sequence). The CDR3 spans 16 residues. Trimming pared 0 bases from V and 0 bases from J, leaving 11 bases between. The CDR3 nucleotides read TGTGCCACCAGCAGAGATTCGGCAGGGGTGAACACTGAAGCTTTCTTT. This translates into CATSRDSAGVNTEAFF.

The chain has TRBV4-3 and TRBJ1-5, with 7 nucleotides matching TRBD1. Germline V gives CDR1 LGHNA, CDR2 YSLEER. Germline trimming cut 2 bases from V and 6 bases from J; bases unmatched to any gene: 16. CDR3 size: 18 residues. The DNA for the CDR3 is TGCGCCAGCAGCCAAAAGCCCCATCTAGACAGGGTGCCTCAGCCCCAGCATTTT. The encoded protein is CASSQKPHLDRVPQPQHF.

The V and J genes are TRBV7-8 and TRBJ1-2, with 12 bases lining up with TRBD1. There are 17 residues in the CDR3. Germline trimming cut 4 bases from V and 3 bases from J; bases unmatched to any gene: 9. Germline V gene lookup returns CDR1 SGHVS and CDR2 FQNEAQ. CDR3 amino acids: CASSYPGQGAFDYGYTF. The CDR3 nucleotides read TGTGCCAGCAGCTACCCGGGACAGGGGGCTTTTGACTATGGCTACACCTTC.

The genes are TRBV10-3 and TRBJ2-5; 7 positions agree with TRBD2. This CDR3 spans 16 amino acids. Germline assignment: CDR1 ENHRY and CDR2 SYGVKD. The V and J ends lost 0 bases and 4 bases, in that order; junction bases with no gene match: 8. The CDR3 DNA reads TGTGCCATCAGTGAGTCGTGGGCGGGAGATCGAGAGACCCAGTACTTC. This codes for CAISESWAGDRETQYF.

The V call is TRBV7-2, the J call TRBJ2-7, with D tentatively TRBD1 (5 bases). The CDR3 contains 14 residues. V lost 2 bases and J 6 bases, leaving 14 bases between the germline ends. The V gene's germline CDR1 is SGHTA and CDR2 FQGNSA. The CDR3 DNA sequence: TGTGCCAGCAGCTTATATAGGGGCCCCAGCGAGCAGTACTTC. Amino acids: CASSLYRGPSEQYF.

The V gene is TRBV4-3, the J gene TRBJ2-5; 15 bases match TRBD2. The CDR3 contains 17 residues. Germline lookup yields CDR1 LGHNA and CDR2 YSLEER. V lost 3 bases and J lost 4; bases outside the gene matches: 6. This chain's CDR3 is CASSQDRTSGGVETQYF. CDR3 DNA: TGCGCCAGCAGCCAGGATCGGACTAGCGGGGGGGTAGAGACCCAGTACTTC.

There are a few counts of this clone. Its ends do not fully match the called genes, so a read error is possible. This chain joins TRBV19 and TRBJ2-6; D may correspond to TRBD1 or TRBD2 (5 bases each). Looked up from germline, CDR1 is LNHDA and CDR2 is SQIVND (reference sequence). This CDR3 has 15 amino acids. The CDR3 nucleotides read TGTGCCAGTAGTCTAGACAGCGGAGGGGCCAACGTCCTGACTTTC. Protein: CASSLDSGGANVLTF. The whole variable domain, filled in from reference TRBV19 and TRBJ2-6, reads DGGITQSPKYLFRKEGQNVTLSCEQNLNHDAMYWYRQDPGQGLRLIYYSQIVNDFQKGDIAEGYSVSREKKESFPLTVTSAQKNPTAFYLCASSLDSGGANVLTFGAGSRLTVL.

The J gene is TRBJ2-5, the V gene TRBV29-1, with D unclear. CDR3 size: 12 residues. Trimming pared 4 bases from V and 3 bases from J, leaving 9 bases between. The germline V gene has CDR1 SQVTM and CDR2 ANQGSEA. For the CDR3, the DNA is TGCAGCGTTGGGCTAGAGGAAGAGACCCAGTACTTC. As protein: CSVGLEEETQYF.

V is TRBV13 and J is TRBJ2-4; D uncertain. Trimming removed 2 bases at V and 7 bases at J, with 12 bases between. The CDR3 is made up of 14 amino acids. Looked up from germline, CDR1 is PRHDT and CDR2 is FYEKMQ (reference sequence). For the CDR3, the DNA is TGTGCCAGCAGCTTATTAAATAACCTCAACATTCAGTACTTC. Translation: CASSLLNNLNIQYF.

This chain connects TRBV10-3 to TRBJ1-6, with no clear D. This CDR3 region has 16 residues. V was clipped by 5 bases and J by 8 bases, with 19 bases between them. Germline lookup yields CDR1 ENHRY and CDR2 SYGVKD. CDR3 nucleotides: TGTGCCATCAGTCCCTCCAACGAGGGTTTCGATTCACCCCTCCACTTT. Residues: CAISPSNEGFDSPLHF.

V gene TRBV2 combines with J gene TRBJ1-2; 9 bases agree with TRBD1. CDR3 size: 18 residues. The ends lost 2 bases at V and 5 bases at J; junction bases unmatched: 15. Germline V gives CDR1 SNHLY, CDR2 FYNNEI. CDR3 bases: TGTGCCAGCAGTGAAACCCGGGACAGGGAGGAACTGTTATATGGCTACACCTTC. The encoded protein is CASSETRDREELLYGYTF.

This clone was detected a few times. The gene calls are TRBV2 and TRBJ2-2; 9 positions match TRBD1. J lost 1 base, V lost 7 bases, and 1 base had no gene match. The CDR3 loop spans 14 amino acids. Germline V lookup: CDR1 SNHLY, CDR2 FYNNEI. In DNA, the CDR3 is TGTGCCAGCACGGGACAGGGGAACACCGGGGAGCTGTTTTTT. This codes for CASTGQGNTGELFF.

The rearrangement joins TRBV2 to TRBJ2-7, with 12 bases aligning to TRBD1. Losses at the gene ends were 11 bases for V and 7 bases for J; bases not matched to a gene: 9. The CDR3 is made up of 13 amino acids. From germline, CDR1 is SNHLY and CDR2 FYNNEI. CDR3 amino acids: CAVPGQGAREQYF. CDR3 coding DNA: TGTGCCGTTCCGGGACAGGGGGCACGGGAGCAGTACTTC.

The count of this clone is one. A read error may produce the germline difference seen at one junction end. V is TRBV4-2 and J is TRBJ2-2; D is unresolved. The CDR3 consists of 15 residues. Germline-derived CDR1 and CDR2 are LGHNA and YNFKEQ. In DNA, the CDR3 is TGTGCCAGCACCCAAGGACCTATGCCCACCGGGGAGCTGTTTTTT. It yields the protein CASTQGPMPTGELFF.

This clone is labeled as medium-sized. This chain's CDR3 is CAWSPGTGDYEQYF. The DNA of the CDR3 is TGTGCCTGGAGTCCCGGGACAGGGGACTACGAGCAGTACTTC. The rearrangement joins TRBV30 to TRBJ2-7; TRBD1 agrees at 10 bases. Germline CDR1 GTSNPN, CDR2 SVGIG (reference sequence). The CDR3 covers 14 residues. J was trimmed by 3 bases and V by 2 bases; bases with no gene match: 4.